This T cell receptor (beta chain) was recovered during a study of identical twins. Germline CDR1 and CDR2: SGHDT and YYEEEE. V shed 2 bases and J shed 4 bases, with 12 bases lying between them. The CDR3 has 14 residues. There were only healthy Caucasians among the donors. Study-level results: Potential partial confounding of zero-insertion analyses by invariant MAIT and iNKT cells was noted.

One entry per CDR3 protein results from TCRdb running MiXCR on the 5' RACE reads. The sample holds more than 400,000 distinct CDR3 sequences, around 15% seen once. This clonotype was counted between two and nine times. Its antigen is undetermined. These same records also appear under a second study, on yellow fever vaccine responses in identical twins.

The sample consisted of CD4+ T cells sorted from blood. The source is a woman between 18 and 30 years old in good health. This chain connects TRBV5-6 to TRBJ1-1; D gene uncertain. CDR3 sequence: CASSFGVFGTEAFF. In nucleotides, the CDR3 is TGTGCCAGCAGCTTTGGGGTGTTCGGCACTGAAGCTTTCTTT.